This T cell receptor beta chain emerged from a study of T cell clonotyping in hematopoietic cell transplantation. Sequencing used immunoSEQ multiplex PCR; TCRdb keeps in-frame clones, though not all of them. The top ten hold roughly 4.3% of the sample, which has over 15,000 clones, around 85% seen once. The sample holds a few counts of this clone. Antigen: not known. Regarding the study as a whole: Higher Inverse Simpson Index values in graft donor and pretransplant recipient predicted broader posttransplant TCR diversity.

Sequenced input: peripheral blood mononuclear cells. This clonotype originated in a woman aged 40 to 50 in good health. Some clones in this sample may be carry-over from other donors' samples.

This chain's CDR3 is CAWSRQGINEKLFF. The CDR3 nucleotides are TGTGCCTGGAGCCGCCAGGGAATTAATGAAAAACTGTTTTTT. The rearrangement joins TRBV30 to TRBJ1-4, with a weak D call TRBD1 (5 bases). Germline V lookup: CDR1 GTSNPN, CDR2 SVGIG (reference sequence). V lost 3 bases, J lost 4 bases, and 12 bases lay in between. This CDR3 region has 14 residues.